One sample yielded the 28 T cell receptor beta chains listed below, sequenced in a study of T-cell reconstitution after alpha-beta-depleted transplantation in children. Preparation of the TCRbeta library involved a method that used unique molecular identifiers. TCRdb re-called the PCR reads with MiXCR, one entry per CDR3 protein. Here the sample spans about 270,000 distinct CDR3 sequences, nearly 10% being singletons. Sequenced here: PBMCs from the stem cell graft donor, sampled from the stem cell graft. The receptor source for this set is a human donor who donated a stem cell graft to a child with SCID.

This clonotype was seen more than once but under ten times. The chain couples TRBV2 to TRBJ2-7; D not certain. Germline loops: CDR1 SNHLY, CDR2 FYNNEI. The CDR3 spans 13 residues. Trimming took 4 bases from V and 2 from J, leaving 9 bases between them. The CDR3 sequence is CASSVYSAYEQYF. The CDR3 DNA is TGTGCCAGCAGTGTCTATTCAGCCTACGAGCAGTACTTC.

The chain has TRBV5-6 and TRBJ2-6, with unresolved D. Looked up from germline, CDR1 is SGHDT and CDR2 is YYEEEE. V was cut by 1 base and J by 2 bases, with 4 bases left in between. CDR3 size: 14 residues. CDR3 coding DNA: TGTGCCAGCAGCTTGTCAGCTGGGGCCAACGTCCTGACTTTC. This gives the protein CASSLSAGANVLTF.

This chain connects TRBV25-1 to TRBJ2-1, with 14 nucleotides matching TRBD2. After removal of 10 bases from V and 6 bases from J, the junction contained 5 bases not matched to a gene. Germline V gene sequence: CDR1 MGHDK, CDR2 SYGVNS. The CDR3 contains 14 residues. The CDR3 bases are TGTGCCACCGGGACTAGCGGGGGTGGCAATGAGCAGTTCTTC. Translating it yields CATGTSGGGNEQFF.

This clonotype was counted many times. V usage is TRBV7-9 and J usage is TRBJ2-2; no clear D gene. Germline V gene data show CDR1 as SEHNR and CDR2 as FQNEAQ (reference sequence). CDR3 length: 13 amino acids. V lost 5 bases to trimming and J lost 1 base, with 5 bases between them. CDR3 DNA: TGTGCCAGCAGCCCTCGGAACACCGGGGAGCTGTTTTTT. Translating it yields CASSPRNTGELFF.

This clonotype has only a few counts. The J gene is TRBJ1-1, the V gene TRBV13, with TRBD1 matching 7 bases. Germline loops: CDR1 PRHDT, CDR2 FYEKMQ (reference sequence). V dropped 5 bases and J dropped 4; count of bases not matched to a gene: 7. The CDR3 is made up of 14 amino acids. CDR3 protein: CASSLQQGSTEAFF. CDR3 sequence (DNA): TGTGCCAGCAGCCTTCAACAGGGGAGCACTGAAGCTTTCTTT.

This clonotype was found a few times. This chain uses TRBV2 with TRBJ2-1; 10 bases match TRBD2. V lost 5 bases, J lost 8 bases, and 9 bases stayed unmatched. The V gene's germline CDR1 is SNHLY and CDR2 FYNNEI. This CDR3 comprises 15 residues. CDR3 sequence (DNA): TGTGCCAGCAGTCGGGGGGTAGCGGGGGGCCATGAGCAGTTCTTC. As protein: CASSRGVAGGHEQFF.

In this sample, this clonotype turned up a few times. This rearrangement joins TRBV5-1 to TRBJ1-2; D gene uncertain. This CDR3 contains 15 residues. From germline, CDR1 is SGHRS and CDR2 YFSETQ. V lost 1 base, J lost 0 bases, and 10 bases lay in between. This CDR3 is CASSLSSAANYGYTF. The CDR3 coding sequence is TGCGCCAGCAGCTTGTCGTCCGCTGCTAACTATGGCTACACCTTC.

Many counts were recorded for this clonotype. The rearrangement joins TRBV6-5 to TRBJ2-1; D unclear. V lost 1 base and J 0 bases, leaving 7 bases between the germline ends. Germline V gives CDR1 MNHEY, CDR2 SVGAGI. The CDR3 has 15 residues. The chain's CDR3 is CASSYWSSSYNEQFF. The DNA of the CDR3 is TGTGCCAGCAGTTACTGGAGTAGCTCCTACAATGAGCAGTTCTTC.

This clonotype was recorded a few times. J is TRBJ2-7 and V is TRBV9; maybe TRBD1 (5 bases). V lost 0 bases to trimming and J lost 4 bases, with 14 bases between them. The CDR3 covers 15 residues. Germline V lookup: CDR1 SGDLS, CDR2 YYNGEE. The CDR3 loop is CASSVEDTADYEQYF. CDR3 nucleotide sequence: TGTGCCAGCAGCGTAGAGGACACAGCCGATTACGAGCAGTACTTC.

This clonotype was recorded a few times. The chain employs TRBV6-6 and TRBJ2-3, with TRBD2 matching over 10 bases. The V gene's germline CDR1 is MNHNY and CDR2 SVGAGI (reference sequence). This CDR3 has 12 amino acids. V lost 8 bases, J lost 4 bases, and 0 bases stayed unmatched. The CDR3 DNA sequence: TGTGCCAGCCTAGCGGGGGCAGATACGCAGTATTTT. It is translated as CASLAGADTQYF.

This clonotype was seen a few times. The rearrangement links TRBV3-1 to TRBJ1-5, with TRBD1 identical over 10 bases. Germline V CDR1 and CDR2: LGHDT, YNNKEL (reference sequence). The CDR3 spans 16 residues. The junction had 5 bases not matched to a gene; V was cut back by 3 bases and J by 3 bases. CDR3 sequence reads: CASSHQGQGNNQPQHF. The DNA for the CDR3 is TGTGCCAGCAGCCACCAGGGACAGGGGAACAATCAGCCCCAGCATTTT.

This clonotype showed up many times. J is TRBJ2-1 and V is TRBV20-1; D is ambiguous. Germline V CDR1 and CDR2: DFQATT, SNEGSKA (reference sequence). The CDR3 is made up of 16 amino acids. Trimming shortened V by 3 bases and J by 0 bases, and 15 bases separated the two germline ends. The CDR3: CSARWVGLSSYNEQFF. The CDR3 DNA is TGCAGTGCTAGGTGGGTTGGATTGAGCTCCTACAATGAGCAGTTCTTC.

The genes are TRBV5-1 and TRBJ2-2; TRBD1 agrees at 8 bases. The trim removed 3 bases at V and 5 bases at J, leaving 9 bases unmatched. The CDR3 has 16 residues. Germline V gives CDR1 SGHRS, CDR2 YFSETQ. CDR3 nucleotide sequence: TGCGCCAGCAGCTCCGCTCGTCAGGGGGCGACCGGGGAGCTGTTTTTT. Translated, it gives CASSSARQGATGELFF.

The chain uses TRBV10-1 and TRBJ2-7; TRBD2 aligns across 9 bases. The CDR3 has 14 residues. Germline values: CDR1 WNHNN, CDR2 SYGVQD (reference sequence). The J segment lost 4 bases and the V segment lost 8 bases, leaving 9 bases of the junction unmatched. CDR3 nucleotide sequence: TGCGCCAGCTCCCGGGGACTAGCAGGGTACGAGCAGTACTTC. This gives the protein CASSRGLAGYEQYF.

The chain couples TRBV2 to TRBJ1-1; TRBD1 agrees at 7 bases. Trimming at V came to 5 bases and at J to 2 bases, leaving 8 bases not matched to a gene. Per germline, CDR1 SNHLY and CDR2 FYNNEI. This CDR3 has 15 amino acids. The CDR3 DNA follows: TGTGCCAGCAGTCCAGACAGGGCGGGTAACACTGAAGCTTTCTTT. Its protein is CASSPDRAGNTEAFF.

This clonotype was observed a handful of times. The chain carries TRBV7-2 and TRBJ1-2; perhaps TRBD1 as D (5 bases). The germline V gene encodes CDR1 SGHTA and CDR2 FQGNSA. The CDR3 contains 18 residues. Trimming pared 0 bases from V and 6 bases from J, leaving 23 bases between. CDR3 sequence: CASSLAGTGVNWGNGYTF. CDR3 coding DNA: TGTGCCAGCAGCTTAGCCGGGACGGGGGTGAATTGGGGGAATGGCTACACCTTC.

In DNA form, the CDR3 reads TGTGCCAGCAGCCCAAGAAGGGACAGGGGGCGGGAGACCCAGTACTTC. Translated: CASSPRRDRGRETQYF. The chain couples TRBV21-1 to TRBJ2-5; the tabulated D call, TRBD1, remains unverified against the DNA. TRBV21-1 is given as a pseudogene. The CDR3 has 16 amino acids.

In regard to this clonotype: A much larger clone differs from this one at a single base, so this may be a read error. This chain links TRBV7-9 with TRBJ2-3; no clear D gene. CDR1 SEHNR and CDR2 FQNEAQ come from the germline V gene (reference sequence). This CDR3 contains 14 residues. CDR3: CASSLVGFTDTQCF. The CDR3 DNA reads TGTGCCAGCAGCTTAGTTGGCTTCACAGATACGCAGTGTTTT.

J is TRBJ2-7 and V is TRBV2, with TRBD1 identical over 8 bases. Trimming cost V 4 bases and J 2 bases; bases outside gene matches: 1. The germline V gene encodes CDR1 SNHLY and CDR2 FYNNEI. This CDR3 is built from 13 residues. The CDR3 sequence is CASSGTGTYEQYF. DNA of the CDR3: TGTGCCAGCAGTGGGACAGGGACCTACGAGCAGTACTTC.

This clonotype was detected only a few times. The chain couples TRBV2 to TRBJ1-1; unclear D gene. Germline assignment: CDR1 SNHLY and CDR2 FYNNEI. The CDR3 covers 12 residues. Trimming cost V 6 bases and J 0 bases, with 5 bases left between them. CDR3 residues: CASRGMNTEAFF. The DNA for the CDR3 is TGTGCCAGCAGAGGGATGAACACTGAAGCTTTCTTT. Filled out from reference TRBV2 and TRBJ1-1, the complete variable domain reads EPEVTQTPSHQVTQMGQEVILRCVPISNHLYFYWYRQILGQKVEFLVSFYNNEISEKSEIFDDQFSVERPDGSNFTLKIRSTKLEDSAMYFCASRGMNTEAFFGQGTRLTVV.

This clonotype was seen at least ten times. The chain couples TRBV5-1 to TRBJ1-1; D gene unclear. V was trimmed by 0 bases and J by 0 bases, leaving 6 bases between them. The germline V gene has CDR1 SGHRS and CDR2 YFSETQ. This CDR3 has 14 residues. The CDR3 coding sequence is TGCGCCAGCAGCTTGGAGCCGATGAACACTGAAGCTTTCTTT. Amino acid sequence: CASSLEPMNTEAFF.

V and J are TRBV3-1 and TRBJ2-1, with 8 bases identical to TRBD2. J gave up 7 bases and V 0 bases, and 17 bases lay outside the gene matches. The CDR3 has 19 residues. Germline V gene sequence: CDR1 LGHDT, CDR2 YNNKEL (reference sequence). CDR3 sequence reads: CASSQDIPIGSGGRNEQFF. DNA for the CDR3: TGTGCCAGCAGCCAAGATATCCCCATAGGCAGCGGGGGTCGTAATGAGCAGTTCTTC.

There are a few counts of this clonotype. The CDR3 bases are TGTGCCAGCAGCGTTACTGGACTTACGACAGATACGCAGTATTTT. This codes for CASSVTGLTTDTQYF. The rearrangement links TRBV9 to TRBJ2-3; the D gene is possibly TRBD2 (5 bases). With 2 bases removed from V and 3 bases from J, the gap between germline ends came to 13 bases. The length of the CDR3 is 15 residues. From germline, CDR1 is SGDLS and CDR2 YYNGEE. The variable domain in full, completed from reference TRBV9 and TRBJ2-3, reads DSGVTQTPKHLITATGQRVTLRCSPRSGDLSVYWYQQSLDQGLQFLIQYYNGEERAKGNILERFSAQQFPDLHSELNLSSLELGDSALYFCASSVTGLTTDTQYFGPGTRLTVL.

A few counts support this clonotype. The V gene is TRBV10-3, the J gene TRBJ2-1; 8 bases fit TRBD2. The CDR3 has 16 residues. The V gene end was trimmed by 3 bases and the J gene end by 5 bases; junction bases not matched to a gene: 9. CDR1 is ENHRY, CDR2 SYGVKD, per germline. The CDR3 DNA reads TGTGCCATCAGTGACCGAGTGGGCGGGGGGAACAATGAGCAGTTCTTC. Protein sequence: CAISDRVGGGNNEQFF.

The CDR3 protein is CSASAGTGGLPLHF. For the CDR3, the DNA is TGCAGTGCTAGTGCTGGGACAGGGGGCCTACCCCTCCACTTT. The rearrangement joins TRBV20-1 to TRBJ1-6, with 12 nucleotides matching TRBD1. Losses at the gene ends were 3 bases for V and 12 bases for J; bases not matched to a gene: 6. This CDR3 spans 14 amino acids. Germline V gene lookup returns CDR1 DFQATT and CDR2 SNEGSKA (reference sequence).

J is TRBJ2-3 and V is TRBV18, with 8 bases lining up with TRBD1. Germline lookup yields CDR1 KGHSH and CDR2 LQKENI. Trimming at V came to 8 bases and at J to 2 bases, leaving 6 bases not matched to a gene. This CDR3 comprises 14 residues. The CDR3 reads CASQTDRDTDTQYF. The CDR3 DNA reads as TGTGCCAGCCAAACGGACAGGGACACAGATACGCAGTATTTT.

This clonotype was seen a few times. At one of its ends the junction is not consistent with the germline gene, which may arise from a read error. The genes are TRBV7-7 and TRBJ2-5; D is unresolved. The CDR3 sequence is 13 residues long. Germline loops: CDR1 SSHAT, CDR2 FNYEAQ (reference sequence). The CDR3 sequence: CASSAGLHETQYF. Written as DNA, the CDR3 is TGTGCTAGCAGCGCAGGTCTACACGAGACCCAGTACTTC. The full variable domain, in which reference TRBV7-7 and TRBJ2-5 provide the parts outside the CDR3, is GAGVSQSPRYKVTKRGQDVTLRCDPISSHATLYWYQQALGQGPEFLTYFNYEAQPDKSGLPSDRFSAERPEGSISTLTIQRTEQRDSAMYRCASSAGLHETQYFGPGTRLLVL.

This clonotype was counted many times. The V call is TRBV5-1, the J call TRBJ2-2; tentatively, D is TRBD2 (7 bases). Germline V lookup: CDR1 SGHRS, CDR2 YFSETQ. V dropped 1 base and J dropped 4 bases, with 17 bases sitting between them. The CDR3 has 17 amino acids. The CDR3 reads CASSLIGSGGRTGELFF. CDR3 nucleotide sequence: TGCGCCAGCAGCTTGATAGGTTCGGGGGGCCGCACCGGGGAGCTGTTTTTT.